Each of the 25 T cell receptor beta chains below was sequenced from the same sample in a study of brain T cells in children with intractable seizures. TCRdb's table, derived via immunoSEQ multiplex PCR, lists solely in-frame clones and lacks some. Of roughly 69,000 clones in the sample, around 95% were seen once. Sequenced here: peripheral blood, sampled at surgery. The receptors come from a boy under two years old with focal cortical dysplasia and intractable seizures.

This chain connects TRBV27 to TRBJ1-5, with 7 bases lining up with TRBD1. This CDR3 contains 15 residues. V trimming: 5 bases; J trimming: 2 bases; junction bases outside the gene matches: 6. Germline V lookup: CDR1 MNHEY, CDR2 SMNVEV (reference sequence). CDR3 protein: CASSADRVGNQPQHF. The CDR3 DNA reads TGTGCCAGCAGTGCAGACAGGGTTGGCAATCAGCCCCAGCATTTT.

The V gene is TRBV4-1, the J gene TRBJ2-3, with D perhaps assigned TRBD1 or TRBD2 (5 bases each). Germline CDR1 MGHRA, CDR2 YSYEKL. There are 16 residues in the CDR3. V dropped 1 base and J dropped 6 bases, with 17 bases sitting between them. The CDR3 spells CASSQAGLPFIDTQYF. CDR3 DNA sequence: TGCGCCAGCAGCCAAGCGGGGCTTCCCTTCATCGATACGCAGTATTTT.

V usage is TRBV11-3 and J usage is TRBJ2-1; TRBD2 agrees at 15 bases. V lost 3 bases and J lost 13; bases outside the gene matches: 1. The germline V gene has CDR1 SGHNT and CDR2 YENEEA. The CDR3 spans 13 residues. The CDR3 DNA reads TGTGCCAGCAGCTTGGGACTAGCGGGAGGTCAGTTCTTC. Translating gives CASSLGLAGGQFF.

V and J are TRBV29-1 and TRBJ2-3; no reliable D call. Germline V gene lookup returns CDR1 SQVTM and CDR2 ANQGSEA. The CDR3 consists of 14 residues. V lost 5 bases, J lost 3 bases, and 15 bases lay in between. The CDR3, as DNA: TGCAGCGTTCGAAAACTTCAAGGGACAGATACGCAGTATTTT. This encodes CSVRKLQGTDTQYF.

The rearrangement links TRBV4-2 to TRBJ2-7; 11 bases line up with TRBD2. CDR1 LGHNA and CDR2 YNFKEQ come from the germline V gene. V shed 3 bases, J shed 0 bases, and the junction held 4 bases outside the gene matches. This CDR3 region has 16 residues. The CDR3 here is CASSQAGLADSYEQYF. The CDR3 DNA is TGTGCCAGCAGCCAGGCGGGACTAGCGGACTCCTACGAGCAGTACTTC.

The V and J genes are TRBV7-8 and TRBJ1-1; D not certain. The CDR3 length is 14 residues. Germline V gene data show CDR1 as SGHVS and CDR2 as FQNEAQ. With 1 base removed from V and 0 bases from J, the gap between germline ends came to 6 bases. As DNA, the CDR3 is TGTGCCAGCAGCTTAGTAGGTATGAACACTGAAGCTTTCTTT. This gives the protein CASSLVGMNTEAFF. The full variable domain, in which reference TRBV7-8 and TRBJ1-1 provide the parts outside the CDR3, is GAGVSQSPRYKVAKRGQDVALRCDPISGHVSLFWYQQALGQGPEFLTYFQNEAQLDKSGLPSDRFFAERPEGSVSTLKIQRTQQEDSAVYLCASSLVGMNTEAFFGQGTRLTVV.

J is TRBJ2-3 and V is TRBV9; 9 positions match TRBD2. The V gene end was trimmed by 0 bases and the J gene end by 2 bases; junction bases not matched to a gene: 4. The CDR3 sequence is 16 residues long. Per germline, CDR1 SGDLS and CDR2 YYNGEE. This chain's CDR3 is CASSVGSGGHTDTQYF. CDR3 nucleotide sequence: TGTGCCAGCAGCGTAGGGAGCGGGGGGCACACAGATACGCAGTATTTT.

The rearrangement joins TRBV27 to TRBJ1-5, with 7 bases matching TRBD1. V was clipped by 5 bases and J by 3 bases; unmatched bases: 7. Germline V gene lookup returns CDR1 MNHEY and CDR2 SMNVEV (reference sequence). The length of the CDR3 is 15 residues. This CDR3 is CASSLMGTDNQPQHF. In DNA, the CDR3 is TGTGCCAGCAGTCTGATGGGGACAGACAATCAGCCCCAGCATTTT.

The V gene is TRBV7-8, the J gene TRBJ2-1, with TRBD2 as a possible D gene (5 bases). Trimming shortened V by 1 base and J by 2 bases, and 30 bases separated the two germline ends. Germline assignment: CDR1 SGHVS and CDR2 FQNEAQ. The CDR3 is 22 amino acids. The CDR3 loop reads CASSLGRRYPLEVGIPYNEQFF. The CDR3 DNA reads TGTGCCAGCAGCTTAGGGAGGAGATACCCCCTAGAGGTGGGGATACCCTACAATGAGCAGTTCTTC.

The chain links TRBV10-3 to TRBJ1-2; 8 bases are a match to TRBD1. This CDR3 contains 13 residues. Germline values: CDR1 ENHRY, CDR2 SYGVKD. With V trimmed by 11 bases and J by 7 bases, 12 bases remained unmatched. CDR3 sequence: CACDGSGGRGYTF. CDR3 bases: TGTGCCTGCGATGGGTCAGGGGGCCGTGGCTACACCTTC.

This clone was detected once. The V gene is TRBV5-6, the J gene TRBJ2-1; TRBD2 matches at 9 bases. Losses at the gene ends were 9 bases for V and 7 bases for J; bases not matched to a gene: 20. CDR3 size: 17 residues. CDR1 SGHDT and CDR2 YYEEEE come from the germline V gene. CDR3 nucleotide sequence: TGTGCCAACAGTCCCCTACTCTTGGCGGGGGGGTATAATGAGCAGTTCTTC. Encoded protein: CANSPLLLAGGYNEQFF. The whole variable domain, remainder taken from reference TRBV5-6 and TRBJ2-1, is DAGVTQSPTHLIKTRGQQVTLRCSPKSGHDTVSWYQQALGQGPQFIFQYYEEEERQRGNFPDRFSGHQFPNYSSELNVNALLLGDSALYLCANSPLLLAGGYNEQFFGPGTRLTVL.

The chain combines TRBV6-5 with TRBJ2-2, with no clear D. The CDR3 extends over 13 amino acids. Germline V gene lookup returns CDR1 MNHEY and CDR2 SVGAGI. V was cut by 6 bases and J by 6 bases, with 11 bases left in between. Here the CDR3 DNA reads TGTGCCAGCAGCACTTCTAGGTCCGGGGAGCTGTTTTTT. It specifies CASSTSRSGELFF.

This clone came up once. The rearrangement joins TRBV7-7 to TRBJ2-5, with TRBD1 as a possible D gene (6 bases). The CDR3 is made up of 15 amino acids. Trimming left V 5 bases short and J 2 bases short, with 15 bases between. CDR1 SSHAT and CDR2 FNYEAQ come from the germline V gene (reference sequence). CDR3 nucleotides: TGTGCCAGCAGCCGCCAAACCGGGACACAAGAGACCCAGTACTTC. The encoded protein is CASSRQTGTQETQYF.

This clone was observed a handful of times. The chain links TRBV7-9 to TRBJ2-2, with D uncertain. Looked up from germline, CDR1 is SEHNR and CDR2 is FQNEAQ (reference sequence). V lost 7 bases, J lost 2 bases, and 11 bases lay in between. The CDR3 is 14 amino acids. Here the CDR3 reads CASTGWPNTGELFF. CDR3 bases: TGTGCCAGCACTGGCTGGCCAAACACCGGGGAGCTGTTTTTT.

J is TRBJ2-7 and V is TRBV28, with 9 positions matching TRBD1. Germline V gene lookup returns CDR1 MDHEN and CDR2 SYDVKM. Trimming removed 6 bases from V and 5 bases from J; junction bases left unmatched: 11. The CDR3 sequence is 15 residues long. For the CDR3, the DNA is TGTGCCAGCAGCCTACCGGGACAGGGATTGCACGAGCAGTACTTC. Protein: CASSLPGQGLHEQYF.

The V gene is TRBV19, the J gene TRBJ1-6; 8 nucleotides agree with TRBD1. Trimming cost V 3 bases and J 7 bases; bases outside gene matches: 11. The CDR3 extends over 17 amino acids. Germline V CDR1 and CDR2: LNHDA, SQIVND (reference sequence). In nucleotides, the CDR3 is TGTGCCAGTAGTATCCCGGCAGGGGGCTCTGACAATTCACCCCTCCACTTT. This gives the protein CASSIPAGGSDNSPLHF.

The rearrangement uses TRBV7-2 and TRBJ2-3; 9 bases are a match to TRBD2. The V segment lost 2 bases and the J segment 0 bases; nucleotides outside the gene matches: 0. Germline V gene lookup returns CDR1 SGHTA and CDR2 FQGNSA. The length of the CDR3 is 15 residues. CDR3 in amino acids: CASSLLAGSTDTQYF. CDR3 DNA: TGTGCCAGCAGCTTACTAGCGGGGAGCACAGATACGCAGTATTTT. Together with reference TRBV7-2 and TRBJ2-3, the CDR3 gives the full variable domain: GAGVSQSPSNKVTEKGKDVELRCDPISGHTALYWYRQSLGQGLEFLIYFQGNSAPDKSGLPSDRFSAERTGGSVSTLTIQRTQQEDSAVYLCASSLLAGSTDTQYFGPGTRLTVL.

This clone has more than one count but fewer than ten. The V gene is TRBV11-2, the J gene TRBJ2-7; 12 bases map to TRBD1. Germline-derived CDR1 and CDR2 are SGHAT and FQNNGV. This CDR3 is built from 15 residues. Losses at the gene ends were 5 bases for V and 7 bases for J; bases not matched to a gene: 9. The CDR3 loop is CASSLQGQGAKEQYF. The CDR3 region has the DNA TGTGCCAGCAGCCTACAGGGACAGGGGGCGAAGGAGCAGTACTTC.

This chain links TRBV4-2 with TRBJ1-1; D is possibly TRBD1 (5 bases). Germline V lookup: CDR1 LGHNA, CDR2 YNFKEQ. V gave up 0 bases and J gave up 1 base, with 15 bases separating them. This CDR3 comprises 17 residues. The CDR3 here is CASSQDWTGLRNTEAFF. CDR3 nucleotides: TGTGCCAGCAGCCAAGACTGGACGGGACTGAGGAACACTGAAGCTTTCTTT.

The chain carries TRBV25-1 and TRBJ2-4, with no clear D. Looked up from germline, CDR1 is MGHDK and CDR2 is SYGVNS. The CDR3 extends over 16 amino acids. Deletions cut 1 base from V and 3 bases from J, with 13 bases between. The CDR3 is CASSECRIWGKNIQYF. CDR3 in DNA: TGTGCCAGCAGTGAATGCCGGATTTGGGGCAAAAACATTCAGTACTTC.

The genes are TRBV29-1 and TRBJ2-1; D may be TRBD2 (6 bases). CDR1 and CDR2 from the germline V gene are SQVTM and ANQGSEA. The CDR3 length is 13 residues. V gave up 2 bases and J gave up 12 bases, with 17 bases separating them. CDR3 coding DNA: TGCAGCGTTGAAAACTTTGGGACTGGGTTGCAGTTCTTC. Protein sequence: CSVENFGTGLQFF.

The rearrangement joins TRBV6-5 to TRBJ1-2; the D is unclear. This CDR3 contains 13 residues. The V and J ends lost 3 bases and 4 bases respectively, with 9 bases between them. Germline V CDR1 and CDR2: MNHEY, SVGAGI. CDR3 DNA sequence: TGTGCCAGCAGTTATTCCCGGGTCTATGGCTACACCTTC. Amino acid sequence: CASSYSRVYGYTF.

The chain uses TRBV18 and TRBJ2-3, with TRBD2 matching 7 bases. Germline loops: CDR1 KGHSH, CDR2 LQKENI. The V and J ends lost 5 bases and 5 bases, in that order; junction bases with no gene match: 7. The CDR3 runs to 14 residues. In nucleotides, the CDR3 is TGTGCCAGCTCATCCCAAGCGGGGATAGATACGCAGTATTTT. Protein sequence: CASSSQAGIDTQYF.

The chain's CDR3 is CASSAYGGARETQYF. The CDR3 DNA follows: TGTGCCAGCAGCGCATACGGGGGGGCACGAGAGACCCAGTACTTC. The genes are TRBV9 and TRBJ2-5; 8 bases are shared with TRBD2. The CDR3 is 15 residues long. V trimming: 3 bases; J trimming: 4 bases; junction bases outside the gene matches: 8. Germline CDR1 reads SGDLS; CDR2 reads YYNGEE.

The rearrangement joins TRBV12-5 to TRBJ2-1; TRBD2 aligns across 10 bases. This CDR3 has 13 residues. J lost 8 bases, V lost 5 bases, and 3 bases had no gene match. Per germline, CDR1 LGHNT and CDR2 FRNRAP. CDR3 residues: CASGPLAGDEQFF. The CDR3 DNA is TGTGCTAGTGGTCCTCTAGCGGGAGATGAGCAGTTCTTC.